This T cell receptor beta chain was recovered during a study of CD8 T cells in ankylosing spondylitis. Trimming removed 4 bases from V and 5 bases from J, with 10 bases in between. The CDR3 has 12 amino acids. Germline CDR1 is SGHRS and CDR2 is YFSETQ. Broader study findings: Reported data indicate significant enrichment of disease-linked clones within matched ankylosing spondylitis synovial fluid. Earlier authors reported some of these motif variants in reactive arthritis synovial fluid and blood. With a CD8+ phenotype, disease-linked clones were relatively rare in peripheral blood.

Preparation of TCR beta libraries was done by quantitative 5'-RACE with molecular barcodes. TCRdb ran MiXCR on the 5' RACE reads and lists one entry per CDR3 protein. The sample has approximately 220,000 distinct CDR3 sequences; roughly 25% are singletons. The sample holds many counts of this clonotype. Antigen: not known. The sequence was collected from a male donor with ankylosing spondylitis or in good health (not recorded which). Sequencing was performed on blood, either unsorted or a sorted T cell fraction (not recorded which). The J gene is TRBJ2-7, the V gene TRBV5-1; no clear D. The CDR3 sequence is CASSGSFHEQYF. Written as DNA, the CDR3 is TGCGCCAGCAGCGGTTCTTTCCACGAGCAGTACTTC.